A selection of T cell receptor beta chains follows, all from one sample in a study of T cell changes during pregnancy in multiple sclerosis. TCRdb keeps only in-frame clones here, not all; method: immunoSEQ multiplex PCR. The sample lists over 25,000 clones, 89% occurring once. The specimen comprised CD8+ T cells from peripheral blood mononuclear cells, sampled after pregnancy. The origin of the receptors is a female donor with multiple sclerosis, enrolled in a pregnancy study. Each CDR3 is given with its conserved first and last residue. D genes are given only for firm matches. The size field is filled for only some rows; it gives once, few, many or a size class.

CASSPASGASGSNEQFF | TGTGCCAGCAGCCCTGCGTCGGGGGCTAGCGGGAGCAATGAGCAGTTCTTC | TRBJ2-1 | TRBD2 | once | TRBV7-6
CASSVGTGGTEAFF | TGTGCCAGCAGCGTAGGGACAGGGGGGACTGAAGCTTTCTTT | TRBJ1-1 | TRBD1 | few | TRBV11-2
CASGEVNTEAFF | TGTGCCAGCGGGGAGGTGAACACTGAAGCTTTCTTT | TRBJ1-1 | NA | NA | TRBV28
CASTPVGGVGYGYTF | TGTGCCAGCACGCCGGTCGGGGGAGTGGGCTATGGCTACACCTTC | TRBJ1-2 | NA | NA | TRBV7-2
CASSVTTGPSRELFF | TGTGCCAGCAGCGTTACGACAGGGCCTAGTCGGGAGCTGTTTTTT | TRBJ2-2 | TRBD1 | NA | TRBV9
CASSGGGVRGYTF | TGTGCCAGCAGTGGGGGGGGCGTGCGTGGCTACACCTTC | TRBJ1-2 | NA | NA | TRBV25-1
CASSEGAGTQYNEQFF | TGCGCCAGCAGTGAGGGGGCGGGAACTCAGTACAATGAGCAGTTCTTC | TRBJ2-1 | NA | NA | TRBV10-2
CASNRHRDYYNEQFF | TGTGCCAGCAACAGACACCGGGACTATTACAATGAGCAGTTCTTC | TRBJ2-1 | TRBD2 | NA | TRBV7-9
CASSVALGRGNEQFF | TGTGCCAGCAGCGTAGCCCTTGGGAGGGGCAATGAGCAGTTCTTC | TRBJ2-1 | TRBD2 | NA | TRBV9
CASRGLGSYNEQFF | TGTGCCAGCAGGGGCCTTGGGTCCTACAATGAGCAGTTCTTC | TRBJ2-1 | NA | NA | TRBV11-2
CSVEGQAYDSDTQYF | TGCAGCGTTGAAGGGCAGGCTTATGATTCAGATACGCAGTATTTT | TRBJ2-3 | NA | NA | TRBV29-1
CASSIAQGATDTQYF | TGTGCCAGTAGTATTGCACAGGGGGCCACAGATACGCAGTATTTT | TRBJ2-3 | TRBD1 | NA | TRBV19
CASSQSSLAKFF | TGCGCCAGCAGTCAATCCTCACTAGCGAAGTTCTTC | TRBJ2-1 | TRBD2 | NA | TRBV23-1
CASSQVLRDFSYEQYF | TGTGCCAGCAGCCAAGTGTTGAGGGATTTCTCCTACGAGCAGTACTTC | TRBJ2-7 | NA | NA | TRBV4-2
CASSTPGQGIQNTIYF | TGTGCCAGCAGCACTCCTGGACAGGGGATTCAGAACACCATATATTTT | TRBJ1-3 | TRBD1 | once | TRBV28
CASSPAGGGTDTQYF | TGTGCCAGCAGTCCCGCGGGAGGAGGCACAGATACGCAGTATTTT | TRBJ2-3 | TRBD2 | NA | TRBV6-5
CASSMYYRAYYEQYF | TGTGCCAGTAGTATGTATTACAGGGCCTACTACGAGCAGTACTTC | TRBJ2-7 | NA | NA | TRBV19
CASSCGQGEVCTGELFF | TGTGCCAGCAGCTGTGGACAGGGGGAAGTCTGTACCGGGGAGCTGTTTTTT | TRBJ2-2 | TRBD1 | NA | TRBV7-2
CASSLVGDTEAFF | TGTGCCAGCAGCTTGGTGGGAGACACTGAAGCTTTCTTT | TRBJ1-1 | NA | NA | TRBV5-4
CASSLGGRLAGVFDEQFF | TGCGCCAGCAGCTTGGGAGGTCGACTAGCGGGAGTGTTTGATGAGCAGTTCTTC | TRBJ2-1 | TRBD2 | NA | TRBV5-1
CASSFSGSGNEQFF | TGTGCCAGCAGTTTTAGTGGGAGCGGGAATGAGCAGTTCTTC | TRBJ2-1 | NA | NA | TRBV27
CASSVGLAEHTGELFF | TGCGCCAGCAGCGTGGGACTAGCGGAACACACCGGGGAGCTGTTTTTT | TRBJ2-2 | TRBD2 | NA | TRBV5-1
CASSEPGVRETQYF | TGTGCCAGCAGTGAACCAGGGGTTCGAGAGACCCAGTACTTC | TRBJ2-5 | NA | NA | TRBV6-1
CASSVDGSGANVLTF | TGTGCCAGCAGCGTAGACGGCTCTGGGGCCAACGTCCTGACTTTC | TRBJ2-6 | NA | NA | TRBV9
CASSWTSGRRNEQFF | TGTGCCAGCAGTTGGACTAGCGGGAGGCGCAATGAGCAGTTCTTC | TRBJ2-1 | TRBD2 | NA | TRBV28
CASSRGTSGINEQYF | TGTGCCAGCAGCCGCGGGACTAGCGGGATCAACGAGCAGTACTTC | TRBJ2-7 | TRBD2 | NA | TRBV27
CAIRGQGEETQYF | TGTGCCATCAGAGGACAGGGAGAAGAGACCCAGTACTTC | TRBJ2-5 | TRBD1 | few | TRBV10-3
CASSEAETGLYGYTF | TGTGCCAGCAGTGAAGCGGAAACAGGGCTCTATGGCTACACCTTC | TRBJ1-2 | NA | many | TRBV6-1
CASSFRGQETQYF | TGTGCCAGCAGCTTCCGGGGGCAAGAGACCCAGTACTTC | TRBJ2-5 | NA | NA | TRBV5-4
CASSLNPPGGERNEKLFF | TGTGCCAGCAGCTTAAACCCCCCCGGGGGGGAACGAAATGAAAAACTGTTTTTT | TRBJ1-4 | NA | NA | TRBV7-9
CASSVGLASYNEQFF | TGTGCCAGCAGTGTGGGTCTAGCGAGTTACAATGAGCAGTTCTTC | TRBJ2-1 | NA | NA | TRBV2
CASRLTGTSGYNEQFF | TGTGCCAGCAGGCTTACAGGGACTAGCGGATACAATGAGCAGTTCTTC | TRBJ2-1 | TRBD2 | NA | TRBV27
CASSLSRIVGYNEQFF | TGTGCCAGCAGTTTGTCGCGAATCGTTGGTTACAATGAGCAGTTCTTC | TRBJ2-1 | NA | once | TRBV27
CASSEAGQYEQYF | TGTGCCAGCAGTGAAGCTGGTCAGTACGAGCAGTACTTC | TRBJ2-7 | NA | NA | TRBV2
CAIKEGSGEAFF | TGTGCCATCAAGGAGGGGAGTGGTGAAGCTTTCTTT | TRBJ1-1 | NA | NA | TRBV10-3
CASSTRAKNIQYF | TGTGCCAGCAGCACCAGAGCCAAAAACATTCAGTACTTC | TRBJ2-4 | NA | NA | TRBV14
CASSLGQGVSYNEQFF | TGTGCCAGCAGCTTAGGCCAAGGAGTATCCTACAATGAGCAGTTCTTC | TRBJ2-1 | NA | NA | TRBV7-9
CSARDLDGYTF | TGCAGTGCTAGAGATCTTGATGGCTACACCTTC | TRBJ1-2 | NA | NA | TRBV20-1
CASSTDILSYF | TGTGCCAGCAGCACCGACATCCTTTCGTATTTT | TRBJ2-3 | NA | NA | TRBV7-2
CASSPDMGNTIYF | TGTGCCAGCAGCCCTGACATGGGAAACACCATATATTTT | TRBJ1-3 | NA | NA | TRBV5-6
CASSRTDYSNQPQHF | TGTGCCAGCAGCAGGACCGACTATAGCAATCAGCCCCAGCATTTT | TRBJ1-5 | NA | NA | TRBV2
CASSPRSENYGYTF | TGTGCCAGCAGTCCCCGATCGGAGAACTATGGCTACACCTTC | TRBJ1-2 | NA | NA | TRBV27
CASSQDPMNTEAFF | TGCGCCAGCAGCCAAGACCCCATGAACACTGAAGCTTTCTTT | TRBJ1-1 | NA | NA | TRBV4-3
CASSFSSGTGNEQFF | TGTGCCAGCAGCTTTTCATCGGGTACGGGGAATGAGCAGTTCTTC | TRBJ2-1 | NA | NA | TRBV6-1
CASSSRLADEQYF | TGTGCCAGCAGCTCCCGACTAGCAGACGAGCAGTACTTC | TRBJ2-7 | TRBD2 | once | TRBV11-2
CASGLVNGAGEREQYF | TGTGCTAGTGGTTTGGTCAATGGGGCGGGAGAACGCGAGCAGTACTTC | TRBJ2-7 | TRBD2 | NA | TRBV12-5
CASSIAGEREGGYNEQFF | TGTGCCAGTAGTATAGCGGGAGAGAGGGAGGGGGGTTACAATGAGCAGTTCTTC | TRBJ2-1 | NA | NA | TRBV19
CASSSRDRVPYEQYF | TGTGCCAGCAGCAGCCGGGACAGGGTCCCCTACGAGCAGTACTTC | TRBJ2-7 | TRBD1 | NA | TRBV7-9
CASMTRDGLAGGTSYNEQFF | TGTGCCAGCATGACTCGAGATGGGCTAGCGGGAGGGACCTCCTACAATGAGCAGTTCTTC | TRBJ2-1 | TRBD2 | NA | TRBV28
CASKADRDSYHGYTF | TGTGCCAGCAAGGCCGACCGGGACAGTTATCATGGCTACACCTTC | TRBJ1-2 | TRBD1 | NA | TRBV27
CASSWGVGDYGYTF | TGTGCCAGCAGCTGGGGGGTGGGTGACTATGGCTACACCTTC | TRBJ1-2 | NA | NA | TRBV5-6
CASSYQLAEAFNEQFF | TGTGCCAGCAGTTACCAACTAGCGGAGGCTTTCAATGAGCAGTTCTTC | TRBJ2-1 | TRBD2 | NA | TRBV6-5
CASSIGLADYNEQFF | TGTGCCAGTAGTATAGGACTAGCGGACTACAATGAGCAGTTCTTC | TRBJ2-1 | TRBD2 | NA | TRBV19
CASSLAQRTLLQQYF | TGTGCCAGCAGCTTAGCTCAGCGGACCCTACTACAGCAGTACTTC | TRBJ2-7 | NA | NA | TRBV7-2
CATSAWDSGSYEQYF | TGTGCCACCAGCGCTTGGGACAGTGGTTCCTACGAGCAGTACTTC | TRBJ2-7 | TRBD1 | NA | TRBV15
CATSRAGNEQYF | TGTGCCACCAGCAGAGCGGGAAACGAGCAGTACTTC | TRBJ2-7 | NA | NA | TRBV15